The rows below give T cell receptor beta chains drawn from one sample of a study of post-analysis software for immune sequencing data. MiXCR, applied by TCRdb to the PCR reads, yields one record per CDR3 protein. The data hold about 800,000 distinct CDR3 sequences, with roughly 27% observed a single time. Sequenced: blood. These receptors all come from a girl aged 10-17 years with multiple sclerosis. Each CDR3 is given with its conserved first and last residue. The D gene is left open where the match is weak. A clone size is listed for some rows: how often the clone was seen (once, few, many), or a class if it is expanded.

>few|TRBD1|TRBJ2-1|TRBV11-3
TGTGCCAGCAGCCATCCGGGACAGGGGGTGGATGAGCAGTTCTTC
CASSHPGQGVDEQFF
>-|-|TRBJ2-7|TRBV7-9
TGTGCCAGCAGCTTAGTCGGCCGTAGGGAGACCCAAGCCTACGAGCAGTACTTC
CASSLVGRRETQAYEQYF
>-|-|TRBJ1-1|TRBV3-1
TGTGCCAGCAGTGCGGGACACTCAAGGACTGAAGCTTTCTTT
CASSAGHSRTEAFF
>-|-|TRBJ2-5|TRBV3-1
TGTGCCAGCAGCCATCGGACAGCCCAAGAGACCCAGTACTTC
CASSHRTAQETQYF
>-|TRBD2|TRBJ2-1|TRBV27
TGTGCCAGCACCAAGCCCGGGACTAGCGGCTACAATGAGCAGTTCTTC
CASTKPGTSGYNEQFF
>-|-|TRBJ2-7|TRBV28
TGTGCCAGCAACACCCACGAGCAGTACTTC
CASNTHEQYF
>-|TRBD1|TRBJ1-4|TRBV5-1
TGCGCCAGCAGCTGGGGACAGGGAGCAACTAATGAAAAACTGTTTTTT
CASSWGQGATNEKLFF
>few|-|TRBJ2-5|TRBV25-1
TGTGCCAGCAGTGAGGCGGGCAAAGAGACCCAGTACTTC
CASSEAGKETQYF
>few|-|TRBJ2-5|TRBV3-1
TGTGCCAGCAGCCAAGGACAGGCGACCATCCAAGAGACCCAGTACTTC
CASSQGQATIQETQYF
>-|-|TRBJ1-3|TRBV10-3
TGTGCCATCGCAACACCCCGCTCTGGAAACACCATATATTTT
CAIATPRSGNTIYF
>few|-|TRBJ2-7|TRBV6-2/TRBV6-3
TGTGCCAGCGTACCGGACGGGGGATCCTACGAGCAGTACTTC
CASVPDGGSYEQYF
>-|-|TRBJ1-2|TRBV7-9
TGTGCCAGCTCCCGAGGAGGGACCTATGGCTACACCTTC
CASSRGGTYGYTF
>few|-|TRBJ1-2|TRBV7-9
TGTGCCAGCAGTCGCGACGGGTCCTATGGCTACACCTTC
CASSRDGSYGYTF
>-|-|TRBJ2-1|TRBV6-2/TRBV6-3
TGTGCCAGCAGTAAACCGGGACAACGGTTCTTC
CASSKPGQRFF
>-|-|TRBJ1-2|TRBV3-1
TGTGCCAGCAGCCAAGTATTGGAGCCGTCGGGTTTTGGCTACACCTTC
CASSQVLEPSGFGYTF
>few|-|TRBJ2-5|TRBV9
TGTGCCAGCAGCGTCCAGGTGGGAGTCCAAGAGACCCAGTACTTC
CASSVQVGVQETQYF
>few|-|TRBJ2-1|TRBV7-9
TGTGCCAGCAGCTCCAGACAGGAGATTTACAATGAGCAGTTCTTC
CASSSRQEIYNEQFF
>-|TRBD1|TRBJ2-3|TRBV10-2
TGCGCCAGCATTCGGGTCGACAGGGGAAGTGCAGATACGCAGTATTTT
CASIRVDRGSADTQYF
>few|TRBD1|TRBJ2-3|TRBV7-2
TGTGCCAGCAGCTTAGAGGGGGCTCTAATGGCAGATACGCAGTATTTT
CASSLEGALMADTQYF
>-|-|TRBJ2-2|TRBV29-1
TGCAGCGCTCGTCGCACCGGGGAGCGGTTTTTT
CSARRTGERFF
>-|-|TRBJ2-1|TRBV11-2
TGTGCCAGCAGCTCGTGGGACGGTCTCTACAATGAGCAGTTCTTC
CASSSWDGLYNEQFF
>-|-|TRBJ2-3|TRBV6-1
TGTGCCAGCAGTGACAGCCGCACAGATACGCAGTATTTT
CASSDSRTDTQYF
>many|-|TRBJ2-5|TRBV7-7
TGTGCTAGCAGCTTAACGGCGGGAAGAGAGACCCAGTACTTC
CASSLTAGRETQYF
>-|-|TRBJ2-7|TRBV20-1
TGCAGCCCTACAGCTTTCGGGGCCTACGAGCAGTACTTC
CSPTAFGAYEQYF
>-|TRBD1|TRBJ2-5|TRBV20-1
TGCAGTGCAAAAGCGCAGGGGGTGGGGGAGACCCAGTACTTC
CSAKAQGVGETQYF
>-|TRBD2|TRBJ2-5|TRBV20-1
TGCAGTGCTAGAGAAGGGACTAGACTAGATGGGCGAGAGACCCAGTACTTC
CSAREGTRLDGRETQYF
>-|-|TRBJ2-5|TRBV18
TGTGCCAGCTCACCGGCACAGGGTCAAGAGACCCAGTACTTC
CASSPAQGQETQYF
>-|TRBD2|TRBJ2-5|TRBV20-1
TGCAGTGCTAGAGATCAAGGGACTAGCGGGAGGGTGGAGACCCAGTACTTC
CSARDQGTSGRVETQYF
>-|-|TRBJ2-3|TRBV12-3/TRBV12-4
TGTGTCAGCACACGGGGGATCGGTCCAAGCACAGATACGCAGTATTTT
CVSTRGIGPSTDTQYF
>many|-|TRBJ2-5|TRBV29-1
TGCAGCGTCGGACGGACCGGAGAGACCCAGTACTTC
CSVGRTGETQYF
>-|TRBD2|TRBJ2-3|TRBV27
TGTGCCACCAGACTAGCGGGGGGGCTACATGGCACAGATACGCAGTATTTT
CATRLAGGLHGTDTQYF
>few|-|TRBJ2-7|TRBV6-6
TGTGCCAGCAGTTACTGGGGGGCCGCCTACGAGCAGTACTTC
CASSYWGAAYEQYF
>few|TRBD1|TRBJ1-2|TRBV7-9
TGTGCCAGCAGCTTGATAAAGGGGGCGACCCCTGGCTACACCTTC
CASSLIKGATPGYTF
>-|-|TRBJ2-7|TRBV10-3
TGTGCCATCAGTGCCCAGGGGTCGGGCTACGAGCAGTACTTC
CAISAQGSGYEQYF
>few|-|TRBJ1-2|TRBV5-1
TGCGCCAGCAGCTTGGATGGGGGGCGGAACTATGGCTACACCTTC
CASSLDGGRNYGYTF
>-|-|TRBJ2-1|TRBV20-1
TGCAGTGCCCGTTTAGGGAATCCGGGGAACAATGAGCAGTTCTTC
CSARLGNPGNNEQFF
>-|-|TRBJ2-1|TRBV5-1
TGCGCCAGCGCAAAGGGCAATGAGCAGTTCTTC
CASAKGNEQFF
>-|-|TRBJ2-3|TRBV12-3/TRBV12-4
TGTGCCAGCAGTGCCAACGTCGGGCCAGATACGCAGTATTTT
CASSANVGPDTQYF
>few|-|TRBJ1-5|TRBV7-2
TGTGCCAGCAGCTTAAACGGGTTTCGAGAGCCCCAGCATTTT
CASSLNGFREPQHF
>-|-|TRBJ2-5|TRBV10-3
TGTGCCATCAGTGAGATGCCCACCCGGGGAGAGACCCAGTACTTC
CAISEMPTRGETQYF
>-|TRBD2|TRBJ2-1|TRBV20-1
TGCAGTGCGGGCGGGAGAACGGGCGATGAGCAGTTCTTC
CSAGGRTGDEQFF
>few|TRBD1|TRBJ2-6|TRBV6-5
TGTGCCAGCAGTTACTTGGACAGGGGGCAGGCTGGGGCCAACGTCCTGACTTTC
CASSYLDRGQAGANVLTF
>few|-|TRBJ1-1|TRBV10-3
TGTGCCATCAGTGAAACAGGGTTGAACACTGAAGCTTTCTTT
CAISETGLNTEAFF
>-|TRBD1|TRBJ1-2|TRBV6-6
TGTGCCAGCAGTCGCGGGGACAGCTCTAACTATGGCTACACCTTC
CASSRGDSSNYGYTF
>-|TRBD1|TRBJ2-1|TRBV7-7
TGTGCCAGCAGCGCCGGGACAGAGGCATGGAATGAGCAGTTCTTC
CASSAGTEAWNEQFF
>few|-|TRBJ2-5|TRBV29-1
TGCAGCGTTGAGGGCATCAGACAAGAGACCCAGTACTTC
CSVEGIRQETQYF
>once|-|TRBJ1-1|TRBV20-1
TGCAGTGTAAAGGGATTGGCTGAAGCTTTCTTT
CSVKGLAEAFF
>-|TRBD2|TRBJ2-1|TRBV7-2
TGTGCCAGCAGCTATTCGAGGACTAGCGGGGGGGCCCCCCCGTTCTTC
CASSYSRTSGGAPPFF
>-|TRBD2|TRBJ2-4|TRBV27
TGTGCCAGCGCGGGGGGTTCAGGCATTCAGTACTTC
CASAGGSGIQYF
>few|TRBD2|TRBJ2-1|TRBV20-1
TGCAGTGCTAGACCCAGGACTAGCCCGACCCATGAGCAGTTCTTC
CSARPRTSPTHEQFF
>once|TRBD2|TRBJ2-3|TRBV29-1
TGCAGCTCGAGCGGGAGGGGCACAGATACGCAGTATTTT
CSSSGRGTDTQYF
>-|-|TRBJ2-3|TRBV27
TGTACCAGCAGCCCGGGCGGAGATACGCAGTATTTT
CTSSPGGDTQYF
>many|-|TRBJ2-7|TRBV6-5
TGTGCCAGCAGGCGAACGGGTTCCTACGAGCAGTACTTC
CASRRTGSYEQYF
>few|-|TRBJ1-2|TRBV12-3/TRBV12-4
TGTGCCAGCAGTTCTGGTTGGGGGAATAACTATGGCTACACCTTC
CASSSGWGNNYGYTF
>-|TRBD1|TRBJ2-3|TRBV29-1
TGCAGCGTTGAAAAGACAGGGGACCCCACAGATACGCAGTATTTT
CSVEKTGDPTDTQYF
>-|TRBD2|TRBJ2-3|TRBV28
TGTGCCAGCGGGAGCGGGGGGCCTTACACAGATACGCAGTATTTT
CASGSGGPYTDTQYF